Listed below are T cell receptor beta chains from one sample, sequenced in a study of cytomegalovirus exposure and HLA in healthy donors. Sequencing was performed with immunoSEQ multiplex PCR; in TCRdb, only in-frame clones are kept and a portion is missing. In all, the sample yields about 150,000 clones. Sequencing was carried out using PBMCs. Receptors were obtained from a young man in good health and CMV-seronegative. Both conserved end residues are part of each CDR3.

V	J	CDR3
TRBV6-6	TRBJ1-1	CASSRLTGFDTEAFF
TRBV4-2	TRBJ2-1	CASKRYREDVSEQFF
TRBV10-3	TRBJ1-5	CAISESYGQGSNQPQHF
TRBV20-1	TRBJ2-1	CSAELAGEFF
TRBV6-9	TRBJ2-5	CASSYSRGHWETQYF
TRBV6-5	TRBJ1-1	CASTYGGRANTEAFF
TRBV11-3	TRBJ1-2	CASSPLQGKGGYTF
TRBV10-2	TRBJ2-3	CASSVSSGSWADTQYF
TRBV7-9	TRBJ2-5	CASSLGPPETQYF
TRBV19	TRBJ1-1	CASSIYGVQKDTEAFF
TRBV2	TRBJ1-1	CASSPQGANTEAFF
TRBV19	TRBJ2-2	CASAAGQGAGELFF
TRBV7-7	TRBJ2-5	CASSSPRVGTQYF
TRBV4-2	TRBJ2-5	CASSRAGTQYF
TRBV10-2	TRBJ2-1	CASSERWTSGYYNEQFF
TRBV19	TRBJ2-4	CASSPTSTGKNIQYF
TRBV5-6	TRBJ2-7	CASSFRQGTHEQYF
TRBV27	TRBJ2-2	CASSLDWRGPGELFF
TRBV6-5	TRBJ2-7	CASSGFASGAHEQYF
TRBV7-2	TRBJ2-1	CASSLLSSYNEQFF
TRBV27	TRBJ2-2	CASSLWSTGSGELFF
TRBV5-1	TRBJ1-1	CASSPPGLNTEAFF
TRBV25-1	TRBJ2-2	CASSASRETGELFF
TRBV2	TRBJ1-2	CASSERGFGYTF
TRBV5-4	TRBJ2-3	CASSPGLAGGMITDTQYF
TRBV18	TRBJ2-7	CASSPPISGRIPLSYEQYF
TRBV28	TRBJ1-2	CASRVPGQGGYGYTF
TRBV10-1	TRBJ2-2	CASSTGLAAFTGELFF
TRBV6-5	TRBJ2-7	CASSLSGPGYEQYF
TRBV9	TRBJ1-2	CASSVGADRGLGYGYTF
TRBV19	TRBJ2-3	CASSMSGLAGDTQYF
TRBV4-3	TRBJ1-1	CASSQDKLGEAFF
TRBV18	TRBJ2-7	CASSPPIGGSYEQYF
TRBV4-2	TRBJ1-2	CASSQAEATYGYTF
TRBV6-4	NA	CASSGGSSYEQYF
TRBV4-2	TRBJ2-7	CASSQVPSGGYEQYF
TRBV10-3	TRBJ1-1	CAIRDPRHLVGAFF